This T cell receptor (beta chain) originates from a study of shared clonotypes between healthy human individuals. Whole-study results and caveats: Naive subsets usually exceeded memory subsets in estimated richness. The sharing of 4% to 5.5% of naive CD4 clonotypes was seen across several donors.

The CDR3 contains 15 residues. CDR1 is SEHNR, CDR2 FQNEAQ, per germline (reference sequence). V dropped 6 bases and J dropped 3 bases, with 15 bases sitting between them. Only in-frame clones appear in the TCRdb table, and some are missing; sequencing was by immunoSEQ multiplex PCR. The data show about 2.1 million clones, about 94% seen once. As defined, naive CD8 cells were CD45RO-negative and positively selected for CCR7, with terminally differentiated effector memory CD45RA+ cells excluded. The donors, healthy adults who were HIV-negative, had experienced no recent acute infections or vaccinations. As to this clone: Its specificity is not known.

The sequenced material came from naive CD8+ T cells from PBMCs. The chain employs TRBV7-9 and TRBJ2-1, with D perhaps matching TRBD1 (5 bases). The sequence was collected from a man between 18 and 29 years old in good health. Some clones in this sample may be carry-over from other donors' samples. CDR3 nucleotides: TGTGCCAGCAGTTCCGTGAGGACAAACTACAATGAGCAGTTCTTC. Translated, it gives CASSSVRTNYNEQFF.